The source of this T cell receptor beta chain is a study of shared clonotypes between healthy human individuals. Overall study: Each donor's CD4 naive and CD4 memory cells filled three plates apiece, CD8 naive two, and CD8 memory one.

Points from the study as a whole: Generation probabilities were higher for clonotypes shared across all four sorted-subset donors than for unshared ones.

The CDR3 consists of 15 residues. V gave up 3 bases and J gave up 6 bases; unmatched junction bases: 9. Germline V CDR1 and CDR2: MDHEN, SYDVKM. As concerns this clone: Its antigen is as yet unknown.

Replicate PCRs from sorted subsets contained around 200 ng DNA, which is 30,000 to 35,000 T cell genomes. The data were produced by immunoSEQ multiplex PCR, yet TCRdb's version contains in-frame clones alone and is incomplete. The sample carries about 660,000 clones, 74% recorded once. The receptor was isolated from a woman aged 25 to 39 in good health. The chain has TRBV28 and TRBJ2-7; 9 bases match TRBD2. The sequencing input was memory CD4+ T cells sorted from blood. The subset: CD45RA-negative fraction. This chain's CDR3 is CASSLVAGDPREQYF. The CDR3 region has the DNA TGTGCCAGCAGTTTGGTAGCGGGAGACCCCCGCGAGCAGTACTTC.